Each of the 11 T cell receptor beta chains below was sequenced from the same sample in a study of T cells in narcolepsy. Generated by immunoSEQ multiplex PCR, the TCRdb table keeps only in-frame clones and is missing some. Among some 37,000 clones listed, approximately 86% were seen once. Sequencing was done on a sample of CD45RA- memory CD4+ T cells from PBMCs. The receptors shown here come from a human donor with narcolepsy.

This rearrangement joins TRBV29-1 to TRBJ2-1, with TRBD2 matching 12 bases. Germline lookup yields CDR1 SQVTM and CDR2 ANQGSEA. This CDR3 region has 18 residues. The V gene end was trimmed by 5 bases and the J gene end by 3 bases; junction bases not matched to a gene: 14. The CDR3: CSVTPSGGARGYYNEQFF. CDR3 DNA sequence: TGCAGCGTTACCCCTAGCGGGGGGGCGAGGGGGTACTACAATGAGCAGTTCTTC.

In this sample, this clone turned up a few times. The chain recombines TRBV15 with TRBJ1-6; D unclear. V lost 2 bases to trimming and J lost 10 bases, with 6 bases between them. The CDR3 has 12 residues. Germline V gene lookup returns CDR1 LNHNV and CDR2 YYDKDF (reference sequence). The CDR3 loop reads CATSRSRSPLHF. The CDR3 DNA reads as TGTGCCACCAGCAGAAGTAGGTCACCCCTCCACTTT.

The CDR3, as DNA: TGTGCCAGCTCACTGGTAGAACTACCCCCCTCCGAGCAGTACTTC. Protein: CASSLVELPPSEQYF. V and J are TRBV18 and TRBJ2-7, with D unresolved. Germline V gene sequence: CDR1 KGHSH, CDR2 LQKENI. The CDR3 has 15 residues. V dropped 4 bases and J dropped 6 bases, with 19 bases sitting between them.

This clone is a singleton in its sample. The rearrangement links TRBV4-2 to TRBJ1-5, with D unresolved. Trimming removed 1 base at V and 6 bases at J, with 13 bases between. CDR1 is LGHNA, CDR2 YNFKEQ, per germline. This CDR3 is built from 15 residues. The CDR3 spells CASSQGNRESQPQHF. Here the CDR3 DNA reads TGTGCCAGCAGCCAAGGGAACAGAGAGAGTCAGCCCCAGCATTTT.

This chain connects TRBV18 to TRBJ2-3, with 7 bases that match TRBD1. CDR1 KGHSH and CDR2 LQKENI come from the germline V gene. The CDR3 sequence is 14 residues long. Germline trimming cut 3 bases from V and 2 bases from J; bases unmatched to any gene: 2. CDR3 loop: CASSPTGITDTQYF. DNA of the CDR3: TGTGCCAGCTCACCGACAGGGATCACAGATACGCAGTATTTT.

The rearrangement joins TRBV7-2 to TRBJ2-5; TRBD2 aligns across 8 bases. Trimming cost V 6 bases and J 1 base; bases outside gene matches: 4. Germline V gene sequence: CDR1 SGHTA, CDR2 FQGNSA. CDR3 length: 14 residues. CDR3 residues: CASSTRGGQETQYF. The CDR3, as DNA: TGTGCCAGCAGTACACGGGGGGGCCAAGAGACCCAGTACTTC. Supplemented by reference TRBV7-2 and TRBJ2-5, the full variable domain reads GAGVSQSPSNKVTEKGKDVELRCDPISGHTALYWYRQSLGQGLEFLIYFQGNSAPDKSGLPSDRFSAERTGGSVSTLTIQRTQQEDSAVYLCASSTRGGQETQYFGPGTRLLVL.

The chain couples TRBV18 to TRBJ2-3; TRBD2 matches at 7 bases. After removal of 1 base from V and 0 bases from J, the junction contained 4 bases not matched to a gene. CDR1 is KGHSH, CDR2 LQKENI, per germline. The CDR3 contains 16 residues. CDR3 region: CASSPRGRGSTDTQYF. The CDR3 nucleotides read TGTGCCAGCTCACCACGTGGGCGGGGGAGCACAGATACGCAGTATTTT.

The chain recombines TRBV7-2 with TRBJ2-2; 16 bases match TRBD2. V was clipped by 5 bases and J by 15 bases; unmatched bases: 12. The germline gives CDR1 SGHTA, CDR2 FQGNSA. The CDR3 extends over 16 amino acids. The CDR3, as DNA: TGTGCCAGCAGCCAGGGACTAGCGGGGGGGCCAGTGAAGTTGTTTTTT. As protein: CASSQGLAGGPVKLFF. The whole variable domain, remainder taken from reference TRBV7-2 and TRBJ2-2, is GAGVSQSPSNKVTEKGKDVELRCDPISGHTALYWYRQSLGQGLEFLIYFQGNSAPDKSGLPSDRFSAERTGGSVSTLTIQRTQQEDSAVYLCASSQGLAGGPVKLFFGEGSRLTVL.

This chain connects TRBV7-2 to TRBJ1-1, with 9 bases fitting TRBD1. Germline loops: CDR1 SGHTA, CDR2 FQGNSA. The CDR3 contains 16 residues. V was clipped by 3 bases and J by 1 base; unmatched bases: 6. CDR3 nucleotides: TGTGCCAGCAGCTTCGAGAGGGGACAGGGGAACACTGAAGCTTTCTTT. Translating gives CASSFERGQGNTEAFF.

J is TRBJ2-7 and V is TRBV27; 7 bases are shared with TRBD1. The ends lost 7 bases at V and 0 bases at J; junction bases unmatched: 6. Germline CDR1 and CDR2: MNHEY and SMNVEV (reference sequence). CDR3 length equals 14 residues. The CDR3 loop is CASNRQGSSYEQYF. The CDR3, as DNA: TGTGCCAGCAACCGACAGGGTAGCTCCTACGAGCAGTACTTC.

The CDR3 spells CASRESRTSGKTQYF. The DNA for the CDR3 is TGTGCCAGCAGGGAATCGAGGACTAGCGGGAAGACCCAGTACTTC. The chain joins TRBV28 to TRBJ2-5; 12 nucleotides align to TRBD2. This CDR3 has 15 residues. The trim removed 6 bases at V and 6 bases at J, leaving 8 bases unmatched. The V gene's germline CDR1 is MDHEN and CDR2 SYDVKM.